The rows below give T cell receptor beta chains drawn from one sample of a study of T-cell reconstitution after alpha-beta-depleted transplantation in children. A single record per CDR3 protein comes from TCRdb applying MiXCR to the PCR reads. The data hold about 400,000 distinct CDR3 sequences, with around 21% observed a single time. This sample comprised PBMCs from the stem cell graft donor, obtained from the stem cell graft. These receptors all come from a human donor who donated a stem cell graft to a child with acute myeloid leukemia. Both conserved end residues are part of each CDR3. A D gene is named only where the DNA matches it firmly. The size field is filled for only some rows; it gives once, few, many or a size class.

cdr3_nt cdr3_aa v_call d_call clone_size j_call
TGCGCCAGCAGCTTGGCCGGTGATATCTGGGAGACCCAGTACTTC CASSLAGDIWETQYF TRBV5-1 - - TRBJ2-5
TGTGCCACGAAGGGACTAGCGAGCACAGATACGCAGTATTTT CATKGLASTDTQYF TRBV15 TRBD2 few TRBJ2-3
TGCAGCGTCAACCAAGAGACCCAGTACTTC CSVNQETQYF TRBV29-1 - many TRBJ2-5
TGTGCCAACCATCATAACACCGGGGAGCTGTTTTTT CANHHNTGELFF TRBV12-3/TRBV12-4 - - TRBJ2-2
TGCGCCAGCCCGGAACCCAGCGGGAGGGACGCCTACGAGCAGTACTTC CASPEPSGRDAYEQYF TRBV4-1 TRBD2 - TRBJ2-7
TGTGCCAGCAGTTTACGGGGAATTAGGGCTTTCTTT CASSLRGIRAFF TRBV12-3/TRBV12-4 - - TRBJ1-1
TGTGCCAGCAGCTTGGACCCCTCGGGGCCGGAGCAGTACTTC CASSLDPSGPEQYF TRBV7-9 - - TRBJ2-7
TGTGCCAGTACGGAGCGGGGGAGCTCCTACAATGAGCAGTTCTTC CASTERGSSYNEQFF TRBV6-1 TRBD2 many TRBJ2-1
TGTGCCAGCAGCTTTAGGGGGATTGAAGCTTTCTTT CASSFRGIEAFF TRBV11-1 - once TRBJ1-1
TGTGCCAGCAGTTTTAATGAGGAATCGGAGACCCAGTACTTC CASSFNEESETQYF TRBV28 - - TRBJ2-5
TGCGCCAGCAACCAAACCCCTACAGGGACCGGGGCCAACGTCCTGACTTTC CASNQTPTGTGANVLTF TRBV5-1 - few TRBJ2-6
TGTGCCAGCAGCCCACGACAGGGATGGTACAATGAGCAGTTCTTC CASSPRQGWYNEQFF TRBV11-2 TRBD1 - TRBJ2-1
TGTGCCAGCGCCGAGGGAGCGGGAGACTACGAGCAGTACTTC CASAEGAGDYEQYF TRBV5-5 TRBD2 - TRBJ2-7
TGCGCCAGCAGCCGAACAGGGGCCTTAACGAACACCGGGGAGCTGTTTTTT CASSRTGALTNTGELFF TRBV5-1 TRBD1 few TRBJ2-2
TGTGCCAGCAGTTTATCAAGCGGAATAAACAATGAGCAGTTCTTC CASSLSSGINNEQFF TRBV12-3/TRBV12-4 - - TRBJ2-1
TGTGCCAGCAGCTTAGCGGGAGGAAGGTCCTACAATGAGCAGTTCTTC CASSLAGGRSYNEQFF TRBV7-9 - many TRBJ2-1
TGCAGCGTTGTACGGCAGAGCTCCTACGAGCAGTACTTC CSVVRQSSYEQYF TRBV29-1 - many TRBJ2-7
TGTGCCAGCAGCGAGGGGGACGGCACCTACGAGCAGTACTTC CASSEGDGTYEQYF TRBV9 - - TRBJ2-7
TGCAGTGCTCCGAACCGGCAGGGCGTAGCTTTCTTT CSAPNRQGVAFF TRBV20-1 - many TRBJ1-1
TGTGCCAGCAGGAAACAGCAACTCTCTGGAAACACCATATATTTT CASRKQQLSGNTIYF TRBV6-1 - - TRBJ1-3
TGTGCCAGCAGCTCCGAAAGGGCCCCTTACAATGAGCAGTTCTTC CASSSERAPYNEQFF TRBV7-7 - few TRBJ2-1
TGCAGTGCTCAAACCGGGACTAGCGCCGGCGGGGAGCTGTTTTTT CSAQTGTSAGGELFF TRBV20-1 TRBD2 - TRBJ2-2
TGCAGTGCTAGGGTAGCGGGAGGAGAGACCCAGTACTTC CSARVAGGETQYF TRBV20-1 TRBD2 - TRBJ2-5
TGTGCCAGCAGCTTCACACCTGGGACTAGCGGGACGCGGATGCCCACCGGGGAGCTGTTTTTT CASSFTPGTSGTRMPTGELFF TRBV7-6 TRBD2 - TRBJ2-2
TGTGCCAGTGACCCCGGGACGAGGGAAAAACTGTTTTTT CASDPGTREKLFF TRBV28 - - TRBJ1-4
TGTGCCAGCAGGGGGCAGGGAGGAATAAATCAGCCCCAGCATTTT CASRGQGGINQPQHF TRBV12-3/TRBV12-4 - - TRBJ1-5
TGCAGTGCCACACCCAGGGAGGGGAACAAAAACATTCAGTACTTC CSATPREGNKNIQYF TRBV20-1 TRBD2 few TRBJ2-4
TGCGCCAGCAGCCAGACAGGGGGGCAAGAGACCCAGTACTTC CASSQTGGQETQYF TRBV4-1 TRBD1 - TRBJ2-5
TGTGCCAGCAGCTTAGCTCCCAGTACAGATACGCAGTATTTT CASSLAPSTDTQYF TRBV7-2 - many TRBJ2-3
TGCGCCAGCAGCCAGGAGACATTGAACACCGGGGAGCTGTTTTTT CASSQETLNTGELFF TRBV4-3 - many TRBJ2-2
TGCAGTGCCCTAGAGGAAAATAGCTACGAGCAGTACTTC CSALEENSYEQYF TRBV20-1 - few TRBJ2-7
TGCAGTGCTAGAGATAGGACTCAGCCCCAGCATTTT CSARDRTQPQHF TRBV20-1 - - TRBJ1-5
TGTGCCAGCACCTGGAGGGGAGGGGGCAGTGAGCAGTTCTTC CASTWRGGGSEQFF TRBV6-1 - few TRBJ2-1
TGTGCCAGCTCCCATACGGTGGGGGGTAGCACAGATACGCAGTATTTT CASSHTVGGSTDTQYF TRBV18 - few TRBJ2-3
TGCGCCAGCAGCCCCGCAGGGCCGTTGAGGGAGCTGTTTTTT CASSPAGPLRELFF TRBV4-1 - - TRBJ2-2
TGCAGTGCTAGAGATAGCGGAGGGGACTACGAGCAGTACTTC CSARDSGGDYEQYF TRBV20-1 - few TRBJ2-7
TGTGCCACCAGCCCGGGACAGGGGATAAATGAAAAACTGTTTTTT CATSPGQGINEKLFF TRBV15 TRBD1 few TRBJ1-4